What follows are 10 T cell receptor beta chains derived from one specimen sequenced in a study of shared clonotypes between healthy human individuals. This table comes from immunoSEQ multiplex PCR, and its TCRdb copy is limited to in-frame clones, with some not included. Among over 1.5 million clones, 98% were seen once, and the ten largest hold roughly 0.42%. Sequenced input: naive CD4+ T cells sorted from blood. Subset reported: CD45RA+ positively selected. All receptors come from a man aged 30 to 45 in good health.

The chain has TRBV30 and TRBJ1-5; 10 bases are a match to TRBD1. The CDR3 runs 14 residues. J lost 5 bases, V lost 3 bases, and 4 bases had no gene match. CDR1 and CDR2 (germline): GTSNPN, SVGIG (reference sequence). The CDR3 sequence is CAWSWTGGYQPQHF. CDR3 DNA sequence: TGTGCCTGGAGCTGGACAGGGGGATATCAGCCCCAGCATTTT.

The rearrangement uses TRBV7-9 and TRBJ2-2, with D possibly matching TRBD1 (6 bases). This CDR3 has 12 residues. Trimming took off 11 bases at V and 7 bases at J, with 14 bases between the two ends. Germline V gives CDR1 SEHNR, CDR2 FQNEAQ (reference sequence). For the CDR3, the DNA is TGTGCCGTACTGGGGGCCGGCGGGGAGCTGTTTTTT. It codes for CAVLGAGGELFF.

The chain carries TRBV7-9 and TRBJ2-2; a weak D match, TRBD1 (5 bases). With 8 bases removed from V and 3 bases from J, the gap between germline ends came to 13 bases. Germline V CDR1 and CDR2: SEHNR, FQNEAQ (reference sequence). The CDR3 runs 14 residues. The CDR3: CASATQQDTGELFF. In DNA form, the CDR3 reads TGTGCCAGCGCCACCCAACAGGACACCGGGGAGCTGTTTTTT.

The CDR3 DNA reads as TGTGCCATCAGTGAGGGGAGCGGGAGGGTCGACGAGCAGTACTTC. Protein: CAISEGSGRVDEQYF. This chain connects TRBV10-3 to TRBJ2-7; 10 bases align to TRBD2. Germline values: CDR1 ENHRY, CDR2 SYGVKD. There are 15 residues in the CDR3. The V gene end was trimmed by 2 bases and the J gene end by 5 bases; junction bases not matched to a gene: 6.

This chain's CDR3 is CASSLRAGAGQAYNEQFF. For the CDR3, the DNA is TGTGCCAGCAGCTTAAGGGCAGGGGCTGGACAGGCTTACAATGAGCAGTTCTTC. The chain is built from TRBV7-3 and TRBJ2-1; 7 positions match TRBD1. CDR1 SGHTA and CDR2 FQGTGA come from the germline V gene. The V and J ends lost 1 base and 4 bases, in that order; junction bases with no gene match: 13. The CDR3 totals 18 residues.

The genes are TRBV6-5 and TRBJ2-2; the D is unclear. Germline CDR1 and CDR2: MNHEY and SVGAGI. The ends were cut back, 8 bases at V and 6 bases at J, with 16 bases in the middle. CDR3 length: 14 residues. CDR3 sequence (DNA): TGTGCCAGCTGTTCTAGTAAGGTACCCGGGGAGCTGTTTTTT. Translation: CASCSSKVPGELFF.

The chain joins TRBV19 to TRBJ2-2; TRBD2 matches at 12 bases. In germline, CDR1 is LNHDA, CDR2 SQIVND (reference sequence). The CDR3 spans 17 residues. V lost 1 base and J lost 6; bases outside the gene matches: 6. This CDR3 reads CASSIGRTSGTPGELFF. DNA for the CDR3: TGTGCCAGTAGTATAGGTCGGACTAGCGGGACCCCCGGGGAGCTGTTTTTT.

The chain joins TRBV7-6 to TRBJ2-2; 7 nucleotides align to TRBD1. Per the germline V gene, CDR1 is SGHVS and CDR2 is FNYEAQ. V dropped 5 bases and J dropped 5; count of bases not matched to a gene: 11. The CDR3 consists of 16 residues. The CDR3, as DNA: TGTGCCAGCAGCATACTACAGGGGCTGAGGACCGGGGAGCTGTTTTTT. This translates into CASSILQGLRTGELFF.

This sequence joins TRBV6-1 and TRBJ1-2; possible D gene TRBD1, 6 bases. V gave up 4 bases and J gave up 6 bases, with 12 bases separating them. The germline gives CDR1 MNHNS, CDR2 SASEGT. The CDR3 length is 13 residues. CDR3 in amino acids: CASSVGQRDGYTF. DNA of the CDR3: TGTGCCAGCAGTGTAGGACAGAGGGATGGCTACACCTTC.

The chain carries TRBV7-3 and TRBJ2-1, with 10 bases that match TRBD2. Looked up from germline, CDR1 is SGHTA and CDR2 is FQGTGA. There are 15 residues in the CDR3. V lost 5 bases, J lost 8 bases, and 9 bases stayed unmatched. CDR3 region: CASSAASGSLDEQFF. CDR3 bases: TGTGCCAGCAGCGCCGCTAGCGGGAGTCTTGATGAGCAGTTCTTC.